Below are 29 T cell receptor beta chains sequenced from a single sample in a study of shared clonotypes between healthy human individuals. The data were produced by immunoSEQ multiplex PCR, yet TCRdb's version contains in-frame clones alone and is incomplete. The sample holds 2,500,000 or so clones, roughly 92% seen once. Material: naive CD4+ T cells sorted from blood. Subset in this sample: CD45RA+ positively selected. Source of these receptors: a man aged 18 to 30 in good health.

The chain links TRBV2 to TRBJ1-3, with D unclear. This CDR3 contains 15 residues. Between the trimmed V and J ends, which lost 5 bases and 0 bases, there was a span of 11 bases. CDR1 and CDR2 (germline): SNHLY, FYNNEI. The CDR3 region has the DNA TGTGCCAGCAGTCCCCGAAGGGCCTCTGGAAACACCATATATTTT. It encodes CASSPRRASGNTIYF. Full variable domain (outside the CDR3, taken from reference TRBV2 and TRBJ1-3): EPEVTQTPSHQVTQMGQEVILRCVPISNHLYFYWYRQILGQKVEFLVSFYNNEISEKSEIFDDQFSVERPDGSNFTLKIRSTKLEDSAMYFCASSPRRASGNTIYFGEGSWLTVV.

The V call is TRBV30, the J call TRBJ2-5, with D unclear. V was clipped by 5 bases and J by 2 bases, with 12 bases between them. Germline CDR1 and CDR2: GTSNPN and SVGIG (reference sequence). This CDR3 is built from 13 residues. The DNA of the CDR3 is TGTGCCTGGGATCCGCTGCTGCAAGAGACCCAGTACTTC. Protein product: CAWDPLLQETQYF.

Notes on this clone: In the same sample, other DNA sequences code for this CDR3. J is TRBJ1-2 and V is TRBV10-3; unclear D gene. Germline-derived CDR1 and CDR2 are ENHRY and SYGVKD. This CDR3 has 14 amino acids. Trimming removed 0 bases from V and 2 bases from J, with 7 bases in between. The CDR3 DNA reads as TGTGCCATCAGTGAGTCGGGCGCAAACTATGGCTACACCTTC. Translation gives CAISESGANYGYTF.

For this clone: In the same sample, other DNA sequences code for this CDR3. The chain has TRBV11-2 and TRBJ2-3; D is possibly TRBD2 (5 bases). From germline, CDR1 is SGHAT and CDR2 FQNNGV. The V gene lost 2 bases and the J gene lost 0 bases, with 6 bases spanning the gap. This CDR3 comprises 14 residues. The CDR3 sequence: CASSLTGSTDTQYF. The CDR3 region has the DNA TGTGCCAGCAGCTTAACGGGGAGCACAGATACGCAGTATTTT.

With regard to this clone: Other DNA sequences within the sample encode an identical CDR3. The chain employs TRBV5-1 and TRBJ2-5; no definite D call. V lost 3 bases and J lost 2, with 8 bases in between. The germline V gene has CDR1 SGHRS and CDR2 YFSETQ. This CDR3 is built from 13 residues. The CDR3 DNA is TGCGCCAGCAGCTCCGCAACTCAAGAGACCCAGTACTTC. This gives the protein CASSSATQETQYF.

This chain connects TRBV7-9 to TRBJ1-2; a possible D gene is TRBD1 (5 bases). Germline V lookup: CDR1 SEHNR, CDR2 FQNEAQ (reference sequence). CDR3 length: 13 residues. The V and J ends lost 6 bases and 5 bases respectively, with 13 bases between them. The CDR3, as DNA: TGTGCCAGCAGTGGGGGGGAGGTGTATGGCTACACCTTC. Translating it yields CASSGGEVYGYTF.

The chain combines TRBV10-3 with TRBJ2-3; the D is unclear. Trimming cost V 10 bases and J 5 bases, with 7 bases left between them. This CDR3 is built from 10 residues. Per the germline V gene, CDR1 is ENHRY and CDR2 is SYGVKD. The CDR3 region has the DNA TGTGCCACGGGCGAAGATACGCAGTATTTT. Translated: CATGEDTQYF.

CDR3 loop: CASSPLQRELTDTQYF. CDR3 nucleotide sequence: TGTGCCAGCTCACCACTCCAGCGGGAGTTGACAGATACGCAGTATTTT. V and J are TRBV18 and TRBJ2-3; 8 positions match TRBD2. Germline V CDR1 and CDR2: KGHSH, LQKENI. V was pared by 1 base and J by 3 bases, with 6 bases of the junction left unmatched. This CDR3 contains 16 residues. Full variable domain (missing parts from reference TRBV18 and TRBJ2-3): NAGVMQNPRHLVRRRGQEARLRCSPMKGHSHVYWYRQLPEEGLKFMVYLQKENIIDESGMPKERFSAEFPKEGPSILRIQQVVRGDSAAYFCASSPLQRELTDTQYFGPGTRLTVL.

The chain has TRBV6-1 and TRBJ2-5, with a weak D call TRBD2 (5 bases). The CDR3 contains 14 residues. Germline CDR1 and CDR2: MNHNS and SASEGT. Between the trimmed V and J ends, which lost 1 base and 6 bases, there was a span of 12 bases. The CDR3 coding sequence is TGTGCCAGCAGTGAAGGTGAGGGCTCCAAGACCCAGTACTTC. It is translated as CASSEGEGSKTQYF.

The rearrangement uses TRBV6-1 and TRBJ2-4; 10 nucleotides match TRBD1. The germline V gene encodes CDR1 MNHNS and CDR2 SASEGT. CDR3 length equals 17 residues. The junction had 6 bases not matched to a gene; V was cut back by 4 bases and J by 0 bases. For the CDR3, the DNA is TGTGCCAGCAGTGGGACAGGGGGGCCACTAGCCAAAAACATTCAGTACTTC. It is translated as CASSGTGGPLAKNIQYF.

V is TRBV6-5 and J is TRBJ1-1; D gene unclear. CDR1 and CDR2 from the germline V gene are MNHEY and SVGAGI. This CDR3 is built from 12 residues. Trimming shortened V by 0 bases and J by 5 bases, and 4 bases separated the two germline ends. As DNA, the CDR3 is TGTGCCAGCAGTTACTCGATTACTGAAGCTTTCTTT. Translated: CASSYSITEAFF.

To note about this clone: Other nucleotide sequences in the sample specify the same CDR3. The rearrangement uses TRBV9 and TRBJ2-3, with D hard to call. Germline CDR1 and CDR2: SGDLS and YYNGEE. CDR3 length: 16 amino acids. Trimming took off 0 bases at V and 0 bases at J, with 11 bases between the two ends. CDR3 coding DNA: TGTGCCAGCAGCGTAGGAGGCGGAACTAGCACAGATACGCAGTATTTT. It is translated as CASSVGGGTSTDTQYF.

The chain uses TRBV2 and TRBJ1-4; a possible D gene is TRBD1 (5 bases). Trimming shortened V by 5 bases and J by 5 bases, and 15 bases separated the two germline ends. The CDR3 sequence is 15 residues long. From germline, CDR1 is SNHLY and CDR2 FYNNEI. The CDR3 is CASSRNGAPNEKLFF. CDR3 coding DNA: TGTGCCAGCAGTAGGAACGGGGCCCCAAATGAAAAACTGTTTTTT.

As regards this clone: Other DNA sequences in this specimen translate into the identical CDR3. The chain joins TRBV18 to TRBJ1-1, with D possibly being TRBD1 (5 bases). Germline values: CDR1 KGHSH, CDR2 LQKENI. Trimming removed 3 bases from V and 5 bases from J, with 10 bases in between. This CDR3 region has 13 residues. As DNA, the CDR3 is TGTGCCAGCTCACCTGTAGGGGTAACTGAAGCTTTCTTT. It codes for CASSPVGVTEAFF.

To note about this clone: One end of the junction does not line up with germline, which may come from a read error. CDR3 in amino acids: CASSQGVGLIF. Here the CDR3 DNA reads TGCGCCAGCAGCCAAGGGGTGGGGTTGATCTTC. The rearrangement links TRBV4-1 to TRBJ2-1; D call uncertain. Per the germline V gene, CDR1 is MGHRA and CDR2 is YSYEKL. The CDR3 totals 11 residues.

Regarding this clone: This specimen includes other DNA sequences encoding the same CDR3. CDR3 sequence: CASSLAGTSGAQETQYF. DNA of the CDR3: TGCGCCAGCAGCTTGGCCGGGACTAGCGGTGCACAAGAGACCCAGTACTTC. This chain links TRBV5-1 with TRBJ2-5, with 11 positions matching TRBD2. Trimming at V came to 0 bases and at J to 2 bases, leaving 6 bases not matched to a gene. The CDR3 consists of 17 residues. Per the germline V gene, CDR1 is SGHRS and CDR2 is YFSETQ.

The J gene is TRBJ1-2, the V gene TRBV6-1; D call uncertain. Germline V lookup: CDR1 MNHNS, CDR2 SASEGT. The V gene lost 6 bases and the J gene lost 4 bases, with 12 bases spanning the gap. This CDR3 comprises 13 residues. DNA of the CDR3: TGTGCCAGCAGAGATCGACCGGTCTATGGCTACACCTTC. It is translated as CASRDRPVYGYTF.

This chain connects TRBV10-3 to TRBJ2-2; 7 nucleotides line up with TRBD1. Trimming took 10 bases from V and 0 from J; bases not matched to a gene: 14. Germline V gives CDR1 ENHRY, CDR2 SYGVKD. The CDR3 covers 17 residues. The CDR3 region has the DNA TGTGCCACGAGCACAGGGGCTTTTAAATCGAACACCGGGGAGCTGTTTTTT. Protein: CATSTGAFKSNTGELFF.

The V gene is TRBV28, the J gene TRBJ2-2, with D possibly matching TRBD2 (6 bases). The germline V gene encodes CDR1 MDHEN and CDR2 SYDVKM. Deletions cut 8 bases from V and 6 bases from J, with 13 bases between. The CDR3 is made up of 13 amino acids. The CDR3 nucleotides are TGTGCCAGCGATGAACAGCGGGCCGGGGAGCTGTTTTTT. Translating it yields CASDEQRAGELFF.

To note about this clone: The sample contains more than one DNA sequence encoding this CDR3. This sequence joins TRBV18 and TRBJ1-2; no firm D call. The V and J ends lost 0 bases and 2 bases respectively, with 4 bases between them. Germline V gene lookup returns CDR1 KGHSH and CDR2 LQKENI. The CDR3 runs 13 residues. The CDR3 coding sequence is TGTGCCAGCTCACCACCGACGAACTATGGCTACACCTTC. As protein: CASSPPTNYGYTF.

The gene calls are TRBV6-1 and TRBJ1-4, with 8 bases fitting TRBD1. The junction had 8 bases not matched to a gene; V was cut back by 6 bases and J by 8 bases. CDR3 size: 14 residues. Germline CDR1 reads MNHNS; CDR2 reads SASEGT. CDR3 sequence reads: CASRDRGGYEKLFF. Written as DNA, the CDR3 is TGTGCCAGCAGAGACAGGGGAGGATACGAAAAACTGTTTTTT.

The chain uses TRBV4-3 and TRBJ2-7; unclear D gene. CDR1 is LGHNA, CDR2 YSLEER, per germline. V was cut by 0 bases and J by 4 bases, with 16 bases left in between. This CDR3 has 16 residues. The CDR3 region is CASSQDKKVWVYEQYF. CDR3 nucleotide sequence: TGCGCCAGCAGCCAAGATAAGAAGGTTTGGGTATACGAGCAGTACTTC.

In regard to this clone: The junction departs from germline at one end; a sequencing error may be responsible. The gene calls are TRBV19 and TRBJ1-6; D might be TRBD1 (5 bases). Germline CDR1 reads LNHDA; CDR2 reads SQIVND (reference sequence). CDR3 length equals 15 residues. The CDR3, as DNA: TGTGCCAGTAGTATGACCGGGACCTACAATTCACCCCTCCACTTT. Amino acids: CASSMTGTYNSPLHF.

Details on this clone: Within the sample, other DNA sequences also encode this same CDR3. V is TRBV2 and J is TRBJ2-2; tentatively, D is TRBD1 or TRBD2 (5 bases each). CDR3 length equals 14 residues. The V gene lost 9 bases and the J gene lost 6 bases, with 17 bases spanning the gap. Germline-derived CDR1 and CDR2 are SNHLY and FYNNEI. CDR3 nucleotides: TGTGCCAGTAGTCCGGGGCCCACACCCGGGGAGCTGTTTTTT. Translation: CASSPGPTPGELFF.

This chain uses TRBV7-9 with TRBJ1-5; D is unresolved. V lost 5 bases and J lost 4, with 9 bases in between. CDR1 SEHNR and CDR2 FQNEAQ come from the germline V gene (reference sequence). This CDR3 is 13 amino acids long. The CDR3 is CASSQDGNQPQHF. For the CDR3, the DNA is TGTGCCAGCAGCCAGGACGGGAATCAGCCCCAGCATTTT.

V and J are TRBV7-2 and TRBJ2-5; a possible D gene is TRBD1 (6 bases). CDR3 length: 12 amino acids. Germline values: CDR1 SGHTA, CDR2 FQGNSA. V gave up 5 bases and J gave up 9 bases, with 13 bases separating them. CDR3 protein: CASSSRAGAQYF. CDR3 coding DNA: TGTGCCAGCAGCAGTCGTGCAGGGGCCCAGTACTTC.

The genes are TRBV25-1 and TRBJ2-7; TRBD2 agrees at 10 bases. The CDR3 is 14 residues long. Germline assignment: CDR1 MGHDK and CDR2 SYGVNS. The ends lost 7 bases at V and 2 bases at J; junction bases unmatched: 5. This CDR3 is CASNKAGGPYEQYF. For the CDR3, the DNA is TGTGCCAGCAACAAAGCGGGAGGGCCCTACGAGCAGTACTTC.

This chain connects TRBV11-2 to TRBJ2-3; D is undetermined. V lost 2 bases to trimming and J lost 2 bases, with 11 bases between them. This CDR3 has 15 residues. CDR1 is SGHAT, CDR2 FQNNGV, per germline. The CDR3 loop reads CASSLSLSTTDTQYF. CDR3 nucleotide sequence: TGTGCCAGCAGCTTATCTCTCAGCACCACAGATACGCAGTATTTT.

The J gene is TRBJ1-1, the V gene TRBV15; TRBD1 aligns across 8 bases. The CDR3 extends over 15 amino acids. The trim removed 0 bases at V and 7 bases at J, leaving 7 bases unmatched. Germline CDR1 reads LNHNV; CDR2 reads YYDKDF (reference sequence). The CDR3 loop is CATSRDIGQGHEAFF. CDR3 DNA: TGTGCCACCAGCAGAGATATAGGACAGGGACATGAAGCTTTCTTT.